The T cell receptor beta chain under discussion was sequenced for a study of T cell changes during pregnancy in multiple sclerosis. This table comes from immunoSEQ multiplex PCR, and its TCRdb copy is limited to in-frame clones, with some not included. The profile shows 50,000 to 60,000 clones, approximately 89% of them singletons. V was pared by 4 bases and J by 0 bases, with 16 bases between. The CDR3 runs 16 residues. Germline CDR1 is SGHTS and CDR2 is YDEGEE. Sequencing used peripheral blood, obtained after pregnancy. This clonotype originated in a female donor in good health, enrolled as a control in a pregnancy study. The chain combines TRBV5-8 with TRBJ1-1; maybe TRBD1 (5 bases). CDR3 sequence: CASSKRSGLLNTEAFF. The CDR3, as DNA: TGTGCCAGCAGCAAAAGGTCGGGACTTCTGAACACTGAAGCTTTCTTT.